The clone carrying this T cell receptor beta chain was found a few times. The data derive from a study of T cells after yellow fever vaccination. This CDR3 spans 15 amino acids. The germline gives CDR1 SNHLY, CDR2 FYNNEI. V lost 5 bases to trimming and J lost 9 bases; unmatched junction nucleotides: 7. TCRdb recomputed calls from the 5' RACE reads with MiXCR, one row per CDR3 protein. Of 550,000 to 750,000 distinct CDR3 sequences listed, about 13% are singletons. The V and J genes are TRBV2 and TRBJ2-1; 13 bases match TRBD2. Sequencing used PBMCs, obtained on the day of the yellow fever booster vaccination. The receptor comes from a young man who received the YFV17D yellow fever vaccine. The CDR3 DNA follows: TGTGCCAGCAGTTCCGGGACTAGCGGGATGGGTGAGCAGTTCTTC. This gives the protein CASSSGTSGMGEQFF.